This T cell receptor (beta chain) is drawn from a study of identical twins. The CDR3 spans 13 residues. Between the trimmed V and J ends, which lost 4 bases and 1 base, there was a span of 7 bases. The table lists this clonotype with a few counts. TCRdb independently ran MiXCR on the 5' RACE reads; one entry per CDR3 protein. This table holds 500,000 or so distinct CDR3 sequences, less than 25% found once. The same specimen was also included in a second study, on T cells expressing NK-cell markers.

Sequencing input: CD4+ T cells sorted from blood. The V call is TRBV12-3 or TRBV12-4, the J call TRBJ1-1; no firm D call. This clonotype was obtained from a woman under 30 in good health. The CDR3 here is CASSSGWNTEAFF. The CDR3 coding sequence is TGTGCCAGCAGTTCTGGGTGGAACACTGAAGCTTTCTTT.